This T cell receptor beta chain is drawn from a study of blood T cell repertoires in COVID-19. Clones were sequenced by immunoSEQ multiplex PCR, and TCRdb holds only the in-frame ones, with some missing. In the table there are just over 250,000 clones, about 90% of which are singletons. V was pared by 9 bases and J by 4 bases, with 5 bases of the junction left unmatched. The CDR3 has 13 residues. Germline CDR1 is SGHTA and CDR2 is FQGNSA. The chain employs TRBV7-2 and TRBJ2-7; 11 positions match TRBD2. This TCR came from a young adult with COVID-19, enrolled during active disease. Input material: peripheral blood. In DNA form, the CDR3 reads TGTGCCAGTTCGGGACTAGCGGTATACGAGCAGTACTTC. Its translation: CASSGLAVYEQYF.